The 21 T cell receptor beta chains given below trace back to one sample, sequenced in a study of blood T cell repertoires in COVID-19. Libraries were prepared by immunoSEQ multiplex PCR; TCRdb keeps only in-frame clonotypes and omits some of them. The sample yields roughly 69,000 clones, 85% to 90% seen once. The source material was peripheral blood. These receptors were taken from a man aged 45 to 65 with acute or convalescent COVID-19.

This sequence joins TRBV4-3 and TRBJ2-2, with a possible D match to TRBD1 (5 bases). V was trimmed by 0 bases and J by 1 base, leaving 6 bases between them. This CDR3 region has 15 residues. Germline CDR1 is LGHNA and CDR2 is YSLEER. The CDR3 nucleotides are TGCGCCAGCAGCCAAGATGGACAGAACACCGGGGAGCTGTTTTTT. Translated: CASSQDGQNTGELFF.

V usage is TRBV6-6 and J usage is TRBJ2-2; 8 nucleotides align to TRBD1. This CDR3 region has 15 residues. Germline CDR1 and CDR2: MNHNY and SVGAGI (reference sequence). The junction had 7 bases not matched to a gene; V was cut back by 6 bases and J by 4 bases. In nucleotides, the CDR3 is TGTGCCAGCAGGGACAGGGCCTCGGGCACCGGGGAGCTGTTTTTT. Amino acids: CASRDRASGTGELFF.

The chain uses TRBV5-1 and TRBJ2-2; D is perhaps TRBD1 (5 bases). Germline V lookup: CDR1 SGHRS, CDR2 YFSETQ. V was clipped by 1 base and J by 0 bases, with 10 bases between them. The CDR3 is 16 amino acids. The CDR3 region has the DNA TGCGCCAGCAGCTTGACCTGGGGCGCGAACACCGGGGAGCTGTTTTTT. Encoded protein: CASSLTWGANTGELFF.

V gene TRBV9 combines with J gene TRBJ1-2, with 8 bases identical to TRBD1. After removal of 2 bases from V and 4 bases from J, the junction contained 1 base not matched to a gene. The CDR3 totals 13 residues. Germline assignment: CDR1 SGDLS and CDR2 YYNGEE. The CDR3 sequence: CASSVTGAYGYTF. In DNA form, the CDR3 reads TGTGCCAGCAGCGTGACAGGGGCCTATGGCTACACCTTC.

This clone was seen only a few times. V and J are TRBV19 and TRBJ1-6; D remains unclear. The V gene lost 11 bases and the J gene lost 5 bases, with 16 bases spanning the gap. Germline V CDR1 and CDR2: LNHDA, SQIVND (reference sequence). The CDR3 contains 14 residues. The CDR3 loop is CACKSGIHNSPLHF. CDR3 nucleotides: TGTGCCTGCAAGTCGGGGATTCATAATTCACCCCTCCACTTT.

Written as DNA, the CDR3 is TGTGCCAGCAGCAACGGATGGGACAGGGGGAACAATACGCAGTATTTT. It specifies CASSNGWDRGNNTQYF. The genes are TRBV21-1 and TRBJ2-3; TRBD1 is the table's D call, not checked against the DNA. TRBV21-1 is marked as a pseudogene. This CDR3 comprises 16 residues.

The chain combines TRBV27 with TRBJ1-5; 8 bases match TRBD1. V lost 0 bases, J lost 1 base, and 11 bases stayed unmatched. The length of the CDR3 is 19 residues. Germline CDR1 and CDR2: MNHEY and SMNVEV (reference sequence). The CDR3 nucleotides are TGTGCCAGCAGTTTATCTTTGGCAGGGGGCGCAAAAAGCAATCAGCCCCAGCATTTT. This encodes CASSLSLAGGAKSNQPQHF.

V is TRBV30 and J is TRBJ1-1, with D maybe TRBD1 (5 bases). Germline V lookup: CDR1 GTSNPN, CDR2 SVGIG (reference sequence). There are 14 residues in the CDR3. The V end was cut by 4 bases, the J end by 2 bases, with 14 bases between. CDR3 amino acids: CAWTLLGLNTEAFF. The DNA for the CDR3 is TGTGCCTGGACCCTACTGGGACTCAACACTGAAGCTTTCTTT.

The chain links TRBV6-1 to TRBJ2-1, with a weak D call TRBD2 (6 bases). CDR1 and CDR2 from the germline V gene are MNHNS and SASEGT. Deletions cut 5 bases from V and 10 bases from J, with 18 bases between. There are 14 residues in the CDR3. The CDR3 protein is CASSWSGSSVEQFF. CDR3 nucleotide sequence: TGTGCCAGCAGTTGGTCCGGGAGCTCGGTCGAGCAGTTCTTC.

This clone appeared once. This chain joins TRBV9 and TRBJ2-6, with 15 bases that match TRBD2. Trimming cost V 4 bases and J 4 bases; bases outside gene matches: 9. The CDR3 sequence is 19 residues long. Germline V gene data show CDR1 as SGDLS and CDR2 as YYNGEE. In nucleotides, the CDR3 is TGTGCCAGCAGCTCGACCGGGACTAGCGGGAGGACGGGGGCCAACGTCCTGACTTTC. Translation: CASSSTGTSGRTGANVLTF.

The chain uses TRBV19 and TRBJ2-7, with D maybe TRBD2 (5 bases). CDR3 length: 13 amino acids. V lost 6 bases to trimming and J lost 4 bases, with 13 bases between them. Germline V gives CDR1 LNHDA, CDR2 SQIVND (reference sequence). The CDR3 sequence is CASRGPGSYEQYF. The CDR3 bases are TGTGCCAGTAGGGGTCCGGGAAGTTACGAGCAGTACTTC.

V and J are TRBV4-1 and TRBJ1-2, with no clear D. V gave up 0 bases and J gave up 10 bases, with 12 bases separating them. Germline-derived CDR1 and CDR2 are MGHRA and YSYEKL. The CDR3 covers 13 residues. The CDR3 region has the DNA TGCGCCAGCAGCCAAGATAACGCGGCGGCCTACACCTTC. Its translation: CASSQDNAAAYTF.

The CDR3 loop reads CASTPSSVANTEAFF. The CDR3 coding sequence is TGTGCCAGCACCCCTAGCTCGGTGGCGAACACTGAAGCTTTCTTT. The V gene is TRBV27, the J gene TRBJ1-1; no definite D call. V was shortened by 7 bases and J by 1 base, with 16 bases between the two germline ends. The CDR3 runs to 15 residues. Per germline, CDR1 MNHEY and CDR2 SMNVEV (reference sequence).

The rearrangement links TRBV4-1 to TRBJ2-7; TRBD2 matches at 7 bases. J lost 6 bases, V lost 4 bases, and 9 bases had no gene match. Per the germline V gene, CDR1 is MGHRA and CDR2 is YSYEKL. This CDR3 is 14 amino acids long. In DNA form, the CDR3 reads TGCGCCAGCAGCCTTGGGGGGGGTACTAGCGAGCAGTACTTC. Residues: CASSLGGGTSEQYF.

V usage is TRBV7-9 and J usage is TRBJ2-5, with TRBD2 as a possible D gene (6 bases). Trimming stripped 6 bases from V and 4 bases from J, with 24 bases between. CDR3 length equals 17 residues. Germline V gene lookup returns CDR1 SEHNR and CDR2 FQNEAQ (reference sequence). The DNA for the CDR3 is TGTGCCAGCAGACTAAGTGGAGGTCTGGGGGGAAGAGAGACCCAGTACTTC. Protein sequence: CASRLSGGLGGRETQYF.

The chain couples TRBV14 to TRBJ1-1, with no clear D. V was trimmed by 1 base and J by 8 bases, leaving 14 bases between them. The germline gives CDR1 SGHDN, CDR2 FVKESK. The length of the CDR3 is 14 residues. CDR3 sequence reads: CASSQGAGLGEAFF. The CDR3 bases are TGTGCCAGCAGCCAAGGGGCGGGGTTAGGAGAAGCTTTCTTT.

This chain links TRBV24-1 with TRBJ2-5, with a possible D match to TRBD1 (5 bases). The germline V and J ends were trimmed by 3 bases and 5 bases, with 9 bases remaining between them. Germline lookup yields CDR1 KGHDR and CDR2 SFDVKD. This CDR3 is built from 13 residues. The CDR3: CATSDRGSETQYF. The CDR3 coding sequence is TGTGCCACCAGTGATAGGGGCTCCGAGACCCAGTACTTC.

The chain uses TRBV7-9 and TRBJ2-7; TRBD2 matches at 8 bases. The CDR3 totals 13 residues. Trimming removed 8 bases from V and 2 bases from J; junction bases left unmatched: 5. Germline CDR1 is SEHNR and CDR2 is FQNEAQ (reference sequence). CDR3 protein: CASSTLAAYEQYF. CDR3 sequence (DNA): TGTGCCAGCTCAACACTAGCGGCCTACGAGCAGTACTTC.

The chain has TRBV6-5 and TRBJ2-7, with TRBD1 matching 10 bases. The CDR3 runs 14 residues. Trimming removed 6 bases from V and 8 bases from J; junction bases left unmatched: 10. The germline CDR1 and CDR2 sequences are MNHEY and SVGAGI. This CDR3 is CASSQGQGGSKQYF. The CDR3 DNA follows: TGTGCCAGCAGCCAAGGACAGGGGGGGTCGAAGCAGTACTTC.

This clone was counted only a few times. This chain links TRBV6-4 with TRBJ1-1, with D tentatively TRBD1 (6 bases). V was shortened by 3 bases and J by 5 bases, with 16 bases between the two germline ends. CDR1 and CDR2 from the germline V gene are MRHNA and SNTAGT. CDR3 size: 15 residues. CDR3 sequence: CASSEEGGKGTEAFF. CDR3 coding DNA: TGTGCCAGCAGTGAAGAGGGGGGGAAGGGGACTGAAGCTTTCTTT.

The chain joins TRBV9 to TRBJ2-5; 7 nucleotides match TRBD2. The CDR3 extends over 13 amino acids. Germline V lookup: CDR1 SGDLS, CDR2 YYNGEE. With V trimmed by 4 bases and J by 6 bases, 6 bases remained unmatched. CDR3 residues: CASSRGRGKTQYF. The DNA of the CDR3 is TGTGCCAGCAGCCGCGGGAGAGGAAAGACCCAGTACTTC.